The 3 T cell receptor beta chains in this list originate from one sample, sequenced in a study of blood T cell repertoires in COVID-19 (TCRdb year 2020). Receptor libraries were prepared by the immunoSEQ multiplex PCR assay. TCRdb took over this immuneACCESS table, retaining in-frame rearrangements with V and J assigned. Such tables are incomplete; in checked studies, under half of the missing clones stem from an unresolved V gene, and the remainder is unexplained. In this sample the table shows about 420,000 clones, about 90% of which occur a single time. Roughly 0.76% of the sample is taken by the ten largest. Specimen: peripheral blood. The receptors originated from a man aged 18 to 30 with COVID-19, enrolled during active disease.

This rearrangement joins TRBV5-5 to TRBJ2-7; TRBD1 matches at 10 bases. Germline V lookup: CDR1 SGHKS, CDR2 YYEKEE (reference sequence). V was pared by 3 bases and J by 2 bases, with 5 bases of the junction left unmatched. This CDR3 is 15 amino acids long. The CDR3 loop is CASSSGQGGPYEQYF. Here the CDR3 DNA reads TGTGCCAGCAGCTCTGGACAGGGGGGACCCTACGAGCAGTACTTC.

This clone has a single count. This sequence joins TRBV7-9 and TRBJ2-7; TRBD1 matches 9 bases. This CDR3 contains 13 residues. The trim removed 6 bases at V and 2 bases at J, leaving 2 bases unmatched. Germline CDR1 and CDR2: SEHNR and FQNEAQ (reference sequence). The CDR3 nucleotides read TGTGCCAGCAGGCGACAGGGGGCCTACGAGCAGTACTTC. It encodes CASRRQGAYEQYF.

The V call is TRBV4-2, the J call TRBJ1-2; D not resolved. Trimming removed 0 bases from V and 4 bases from J, with 15 bases in between. The CDR3 contains 16 residues. CDR1 is LGHNA and CDR2 is YNFKEQ in the germline V gene. Here the CDR3 DNA reads TGTGCCAGCAGCCAAGATCGTGTGTACAGCAGCTATGGCTACACCTTC. Amino acid sequence: CASSQDRVYSSYGYTF.